This passage covers 20 T cell receptor beta chains from one sample sequenced in a study of blood T cells in healthy people across ages. Primed by a sample-barcoded 5' primer and a J-beta primer mix, a second PCR proceeded for about 6 to 11 cycles. Each CDR3 protein gets one entry after TCRdb re-called the 5' RACE reads with MiXCR. The sample records around 650,000 distinct CDR3 sequences, over 40% being singletons. The specimen sequenced was blood. These receptors all come from a man at least 80 years old in good health.

The chain is built from TRBV7-8 and TRBJ1-1, with 10 bases that match TRBD1. The V and J ends lost 1 base and 0 bases, in that order; junction bases with no gene match: 5. This CDR3 has 17 amino acids. Germline V lookup: CDR1 SGHVS, CDR2 FQNEAQ. As DNA, the CDR3 is TGTGCCAGCAGCTTAGGGGACAGGGGAGGATTGAACACTGAAGCTTTCTTT. Encoded protein: CASSLGDRGGLNTEAFF.

This clonotype was found a few times. The gene calls are TRBV6-5 and TRBJ1-6, with TRBD1 matching 7 bases. Germline V CDR1 and CDR2: MNHEY, SVGAGI. V lost 5 bases and J lost 10; bases outside the gene matches: 8. The CDR3 loop spans 14 amino acids. The CDR3 loop is CASSNDRVRSPLHF. The CDR3 DNA follows: TGTGCCAGCAGTAACGACAGGGTACGGTCACCCCTCCACTTT.

This clonotype has only a few counts. The genes are TRBV5-1 and TRBJ2-3, with TRBD1 as a possible D gene (6 bases). V lost 7 bases to trimming and J lost 0 bases, with 15 bases between them. Germline V gene lookup returns CDR1 SGHRS and CDR2 YFSETQ. The CDR3 contains 15 residues. This CDR3 is CASGHRAPSTDTQYF. The CDR3 nucleotides are TGCGCCAGCGGCCACAGGGCTCCTAGCACAGATACGCAGTATTTT. The whole variable domain, remainder taken from reference TRBV5-1 and TRBJ2-3, is KAGVTQTPRYLIKTRGQQVTLSCSPISGHRSVSWYQQTPGQGLQFLFEYFSETQRNKGNFPGRFSGRQFSNSRSEMNVSTLELGDSALYLCASGHRAPSTDTQYFGPGTRLTVL.

On this clonotype itself: This could be a read error, since a much larger clone is one nucleotide away. The chain has TRBV7-2 and TRBJ2-1, with 10 bases identical to TRBD1. In germline, CDR1 is SGHTA, CDR2 FQGNSA. V dropped 5 bases and J dropped 10; count of bases not matched to a gene: 17. The CDR3 totals 17 residues. CDR3 coding DNA: TGTGCCAGCAGCCCCCGGACAGGGGGTAATTTAATTTACGAGCAGTTCTTC. It specifies CASSPRTGGNLIYEQFF.

The rearrangement joins TRBV6-1 to TRBJ2-3, with TRBD2 identical over 7 bases. The V gene end was trimmed by 6 bases and the J gene end by 6 bases; junction bases not matched to a gene: 18. This CDR3 is built from 17 residues. Germline V CDR1 and CDR2: MNHNS, SASEGT. The CDR3 region has the DNA TGTGCCAGCAGCCTCTCTGGGGCTAGCGGCATAAAGGATACGCAGTATTTT. It encodes CASSLSGASGIKDTQYF.

The chain joins TRBV20-1 to TRBJ1-1; D is unclear. The CDR3 extends over 14 amino acids. CDR1 and CDR2 (germline): DFQATT, SNEGSKA (reference sequence). The V and J ends lost 4 bases and 4 bases respectively, with 16 bases between them. In DNA, the CDR3 is TGCAGTGCTACTTCTGAGGGAGTGGGCACTGAAGCTTTCTTT. Translating it yields CSATSEGVGTEAFF.

The chain couples TRBV2 to TRBJ2-4; D ambiguous. Gene TRBJ2-7 matches the end of the DNA better, so the J call may be wrong. This CDR3 is built from 10 residues. Germline V gives CDR1 SNHLY, CDR2 FYNNEI. The CDR3 region has the DNA TGTGCCAGTGTATATTACGAGCAGTACTTC. It translates to CASVYYEQYF.

This clonotype appeared a few times. V is TRBV13 and J is TRBJ1-2; 9 bases map to TRBD1. Germline V gene lookup returns CDR1 PRHDT and CDR2 FYEKMQ (reference sequence). The CDR3 spans 17 residues. V trimming: 0 bases; J trimming: 1 base; junction bases outside the gene matches: 6. The CDR3 spells CASSLGQGAPFNYGYTF. The CDR3, as DNA: TGTGCCAGCAGCTTAGGACAGGGGGCTCCCTTTAACTATGGCTACACCTTC.

A few counts support this clonotype. The chain employs TRBV5-1 and TRBJ2-5; 8 bases are shared with TRBD2. The CDR3 spans 16 residues. Trimming at V came to 0 bases and at J to 2 bases, leaving 6 bases not matched to a gene. In germline, CDR1 is SGHRS, CDR2 YFSETQ. In DNA, the CDR3 is TGCGCCAGCAGCTTGGGGGCTAGCGGGCGTCAAGAGACCCAGTACTTC. It specifies CASSLGASGRQETQYF.

The V gene is TRBV5-1, the J gene TRBJ2-3; 10 bases match TRBD1. The CDR3 has 15 amino acids. Germline assignment: CDR1 SGHRS and CDR2 YFSETQ. V shed 2 bases, J shed 4 bases, and the junction held 4 bases outside the gene matches. CDR3 in amino acids: CASSFLDRGSDTQYF. The CDR3 coding sequence is TGCGCCAGCAGCTTCCTGGACAGGGGGTCAGATACGCAGTATTTT.

The chain is built from TRBV20-1 and TRBJ1-5; a weak D match, TRBD1 (5 bases). V gave up 0 bases and J gave up 1 base, with 10 bases separating them. This CDR3 region has 15 residues. The germline gives CDR1 DFQATT, CDR2 SNEGSKA (reference sequence). CDR3 amino acids: CSAREFRDSNQPQHF. DNA for the CDR3: TGCAGTGCTAGAGAGTTCCGGGACAGCAATCAGCCCCAGCATTTT.

V and J are TRBV20-1 and TRBJ2-4; the D is unclear. The assigned J gene may be wrong: the sequence end matches TRBJ2-7 better. Germline V CDR1 and CDR2: DFQATT, SNEGSKA (reference sequence). The CDR3 covers 14 residues. The CDR3 nucleotides read TGCAGTGCTAGAAAAGGATCCCTCACATACGAGCAGTACTTC. Translated: CSARKGSLTYEQYF.

V is TRBV27 and J is TRBJ2-7; a possible D gene is TRBD2 (5 bases). The germline CDR1 and CDR2 sequences are MNHEY and SMNVEV (reference sequence). The CDR3 runs 14 residues. Trimming left V 4 bases short and J 3 bases short, with 13 bases between. The CDR3 sequence is CASSWKRVNYEQYF. The CDR3 DNA reads as TGTGCCAGCAGTTGGAAGAGGGTAAACTACGAGCAGTACTTC.

This clonotype was observed many times. This chain uses TRBV28 with TRBJ2-5; the match to TRBD2 covers 8 bases. Germline V gene lookup returns CDR1 MDHEN and CDR2 SYDVKM. J gave up 4 bases and V 1 base, and 8 bases lay outside the gene matches. The CDR3 spans 16 residues. CDR3 region: CASSLSGIAGRETQYF. DNA for the CDR3: TGTGCCAGCAGTTTATCGGGGATAGCGGGACGAGAGACCCAGTACTTC.

The gene calls are TRBV14 and TRBJ1-5; no clear D gene. CDR3 length: 13 amino acids. Germline lookup yields CDR1 SGHDN and CDR2 FVKESK. V lost 0 bases to trimming and J lost 3 bases, with 3 bases between them. CDR3 region: CASSQDTNQPQHF. The DNA for the CDR3 is TGTGCCAGCAGCCAAGATACCAATCAGCCCCAGCATTTT.

V is TRBV28 and J is TRBJ1-2; the match to TRBD1 covers 8 bases. The junction had 5 bases not matched to a gene; V was cut back by 6 bases and J by 2 bases. Germline V gives CDR1 MDHEN, CDR2 SYDVKM. The CDR3 runs to 14 residues. CDR3 residues: CASRLTGGNYGYTF. CDR3 sequence (DNA): TGTGCCAGCAGGCTAACAGGGGGAAACTATGGCTACACCTTC.

With respect to this clonotype: Sequence at one end of the junction differs from germline and may be a read error. This chain uses TRBV20-1 with TRBJ2-3; 7 nucleotides match TRBD2. The CDR3 is 16 amino acids. Germline CDR1 is DFQATT and CDR2 is SNEGSKA (reference sequence). The CDR3 loop is CSPRSSGLAGTDTQYF. CDR3 bases: TGCAGTCCTAGATCCTCTGGGCTAGCGGGCACAGATACGCAGTATTTT.

This chain joins TRBV28 and TRBJ1-6; no clear D gene. This CDR3 region has 14 residues. Germline V gives CDR1 MDHEN, CDR2 SYDVKM. V lost 2 bases and J 5 bases, leaving 7 bases between the germline ends. In DNA, the CDR3 is TGTGCCAGCAGTTTACCCCCTAATAATTCACCCCTCCACTTT. Encoded protein: CASSLPPNNSPLHF.

This clonotype has just a few counts. The chain joins TRBV7-2 to TRBJ2-5; 9 positions match TRBD2. Per germline, CDR1 SGHTA and CDR2 FQGNSA. With 4 bases clipped from V and 5 bases from J, the junction kept 8 bases outside the gene matches. CDR3 size: 15 residues. The CDR3 region is CASSSQAGGMETQYF. The DNA for the CDR3 is TGTGCCAGCAGCTCTCAAGCGGGGGGCATGGAGACCCAGTACTTC.

The genes are TRBV20-1 and TRBJ2-6; D gene uncertain. Trimming took 6 bases from V and 5 from J, leaving 8 bases between them. The CDR3 loop spans 12 amino acids. In germline, CDR1 is DFQATT, CDR2 SNEGSKA (reference sequence). CDR3 coding DNA: TGCAGTGCAAGTTTCTGGGCCAACGTCCTGACTTTC. It is translated as CSASFWANVLTF.